This entry lists 21 T cell receptor beta chains sequenced from one sample in a study of identifying expanded T cells in peripheral blood (dated by TCRdb to about 2019). Library creation used the immunoSEQ multiplex PCR assay. Here the immuneACCESS table is served through TCRdb, limited to in-frame sequences with V and J called. Missing clones are a known gap in these copies; in checked studies unresolved V genes cover under half, and the rest lacks a known reason. The sample contains 85,000 to 120,000 clones, approximately 88% of them found a single time. The ten biggest clones cover around 14% of the sample. Sequencing was carried out using blood. The receptors stem from a person aged 18 to 70 in good health.

The chain employs TRBV6-5 and TRBJ2-5; D might be TRBD2 (5 bases). The CDR3 runs to 15 residues. Germline V CDR1 and CDR2: MNHEY, SVGAGI. V lost 0 bases and J 6 bases, leaving 14 bases between the germline ends. As DNA, the CDR3 is TGTGCCAGCAGTTACTCGGTCCGTAGAGGGAAGACCCAGTACTTC. It yields the protein CASSYSVRRGKTQYF.

The chain uses TRBV5-1 and TRBJ2-2; 10 bases agree with TRBD2. The germline V gene has CDR1 SGHRS and CDR2 YFSETQ. The CDR3 is made up of 16 amino acids. V lost 2 bases and J lost 3; bases outside the gene matches: 4. The CDR3 region is CASSFLAGGDTGELFF. The CDR3 DNA sequence: TGCGCCAGCAGCTTTTTAGCGGGAGGTGACACCGGGGAGCTGTTTTTT.

This clone was detected only once. V gene TRBV11-2 combines with J gene TRBJ1-2; D call uncertain. The germline CDR1 and CDR2 sequences are SGHAT and FQNNGV. The CDR3 consists of 15 residues. The V end lost 0 bases, the J end lost 3 bases, and 11 bases lay between the germline ends. The CDR3 spells CASSLDVWGDYGYTF. The CDR3 DNA follows: TGTGCCAGCAGCTTAGATGTTTGGGGAGACTATGGCTACACCTTC.

The V and J genes are TRBV6-5 and TRBJ2-7; possible D gene TRBD1, 6 bases. Germline V CDR1 and CDR2: MNHEY, SVGAGI. The CDR3 length is 13 residues. Trimming cost V 5 bases and J 6 bases, with 14 bases left between them. The CDR3 DNA is TGTGCCAGCAGTCCCGGGACACCGGTCGAGCAGTACTTC. It translates to CASSPGTPVEQYF.

The chain links TRBV7-9 to TRBJ1-1, with TRBD1 identical over 7 bases. CDR1 SEHNR and CDR2 FQNEAQ come from the germline V gene (reference sequence). Unmatched junction bases numbered 8, after V lost 5 bases and J lost 5 bases. This CDR3 comprises 14 residues. CDR3 amino acids: CASSPRTGETEAFF. DNA of the CDR3: TGTGCCAGCAGCCCCCGGACAGGTGAAACTGAAGCTTTCTTT.

The chain has TRBV19 and TRBJ2-5, with D perhaps being TRBD1 or TRBD2 (5 bases each). Germline V gives CDR1 LNHDA, CDR2 SQIVND (reference sequence). Trimming shortened V by 6 bases and J by 3 bases, and 11 bases separated the two germline ends. This CDR3 has 13 residues. The CDR3 loop reads CASRSVGEETQYF. Written as DNA, the CDR3 is TGTGCCAGTAGATCTGTGGGGGAAGAGACCCAGTACTTC. Complete variable domain (other parts from reference TRBV19 and TRBJ2-5): DGGITQSPKYLFRKEGQNVTLSCEQNLNHDAMYWYRQDPGQGLRLIYYSQIVNDFQKGDIAEGYSVSREKKESFPLTVTSAQKNPTAFYLCASRSVGEETQYFGPGTRLLVL.

The rearrangement joins TRBV6-1 to TRBJ1-4, with a possible D match to TRBD1 (6 bases). From germline, CDR1 is MNHNS and CDR2 SASEGT. V lost 0 bases and J lost 4, with 9 bases in between. This CDR3 comprises 15 residues. CDR3 in DNA: TGTGCCAGCAGTGAAGCCACAGGGCTTAATGAAAAACTGTTTTTT. Protein sequence: CASSEATGLNEKLFF.

The V gene is TRBV4-1, the J gene TRBJ2-5; perhaps TRBD2 as D (6 bases). The ends were cut back, 5 bases at V and 3 bases at J, with 28 bases in the middle. The CDR3 consists of 19 residues. Looked up from germline, CDR1 is MGHRA and CDR2 is YSYEKL. Here the CDR3 reads CASSTPGGKSGVEEETQYF. CDR3 nucleotide sequence: TGCGCCAGCAGCACCCCCGGGGGTAAATCGGGAGTTGAGGAAGAGACCCAGTACTTC.

The rearrangement uses TRBV11-2 and TRBJ1-2, with D perhaps matching TRBD1 (6 bases). Between the trimmed V and J ends, which lost 7 bases and 0 bases, there was a span of 15 bases. Germline CDR1 reads SGHAT; CDR2 reads FQNNGV. This CDR3 comprises 15 residues. The CDR3 nucleotides are TGTGCCAGCACCCGAAGAGGGGGTGCTAACTATGGCTACACCTTC. Its translation: CASTRRGGANYGYTF.

The chain joins TRBV29-1 to TRBJ2-7, with no clear D. This CDR3 region has 13 residues. V was pared by 7 bases and J by 3 bases, with 16 bases between. In germline, CDR1 is SQVTM, CDR2 ANQGSEA. CDR3 sequence reads: CSGTLGPGYEQYF. CDR3 nucleotide sequence: TGCAGCGGAACCCTGGGCCCGGGCTACGAGCAGTACTTC.

V is TRBV5-4 and J is TRBJ1-1, with 9 nucleotides matching TRBD1. The V segment lost 0 bases and the J segment 0 bases; nucleotides outside the gene matches: 6. CDR1 is SGHNT and CDR2 is YYREEE in the germline V gene (reference sequence). The CDR3 extends over 17 amino acids. The CDR3 protein is CASSLGNRDRVNTEAFF. CDR3 nucleotide sequence: TGTGCCAGCAGCTTGGGGAACCGGGACAGGGTGAACACTGAAGCTTTCTTT. The whole variable domain, filled in from reference TRBV5-4 and TRBJ1-1, reads ETGVTQSPTHLIKTRGQQVTLRCSSQSGHNTVSWYQQALGQGPQFIFQYYREEENGRGNFPPRFSGLQFPNYSSELNVNALELDDSALYLCASSLGNRDRVNTEAFFGQGTRLTVV.

J is TRBJ1-5 and V is TRBV25-1; perhaps TRBD1 as D (6 bases). This CDR3 is built from 13 residues. The germline V and J ends were trimmed by 4 bases and 7 bases, with 11 bases remaining between them. CDR1 is MGHDK and CDR2 is SYGVNS in the germline V gene. DNA for the CDR3: TGTGCCAGCAGTGCGGGGGGCTGGCAGCCCCAGCATTTT. As protein: CASSAGGWQPQHF.

V is TRBV6-5 and J is TRBJ1-2; tentative D call: TRBD1 (6 bases). CDR3 length equals 15 residues. Germline CDR1 reads MNHEY; CDR2 reads SVGAGI. Trimming removed 7 bases at V and 1 base at J, with 16 bases between. CDR3 loop: CASTIDRTHNYGYTF. CDR3 coding DNA: TGTGCCAGCACCATAGACAGGACTCATAACTATGGCTACACCTTC.

The V gene is TRBV9, the J gene TRBJ2-2; D call uncertain. The CDR3 runs to 15 residues. The germline gives CDR1 SGDLS, CDR2 YYNGEE. Deletions cut 2 bases from V and 1 base from J, with 9 bases between. The CDR3 DNA follows: TGTGCCAGCAGCGTGGACCACGGGAACACCGGGGAGCTGTTTTTT. Translation gives CASSVDHGNTGELFF.

This chain links TRBV9 with TRBJ1-2, with TRBD1 identical over 8 bases. CDR1 and CDR2 (germline): SGDLS, YYNGEE. The V and J ends lost 2 bases and 3 bases, in that order; junction bases with no gene match: 3. The CDR3 is 14 amino acids. The CDR3 DNA reads TGTGCCAGCAGCGTTGACAGGGGAGACTATGGCTACACCTTC. It translates to CASSVDRGDYGYTF.

The chain recombines TRBV11-2 with TRBJ2-3; the match to TRBD2 covers 11 bases. V was pared by 5 bases and J by 8 bases, with 9 bases of the junction left unmatched. Germline assignment: CDR1 SGHAT and CDR2 FQNNGV. There are 15 residues in the CDR3. Written as DNA, the CDR3 is TGTGCCAGCAGCATTAGCGGGAGGGCCGAGGTTACGCAGTATTTT. It encodes CASSISGRAEVTQYF.

The gene calls are TRBV5-8 and TRBJ2-7, with D possibly TRBD1 on 5 matching bases. CDR3 size: 15 residues. Trimming took 0 bases from V and 2 from J, leaving 12 bases between them. In germline, CDR1 is SGHTS, CDR2 YDEGEE. The CDR3 protein is CASSLEGAFPYEQYF. DNA for the CDR3: TGTGCCAGCAGCTTGGAAGGGGCTTTTCCCTACGAGCAGTACTTC.

The chain combines TRBV6-1 with TRBJ1-3; 11 bases are shared with TRBD1. CDR1 MNHNS and CDR2 SASEGT come from the germline V gene. The CDR3 contains 15 residues. J gave up 5 bases and V 3 bases, and 3 bases lay outside the gene matches. The CDR3 is CASSEGTGGRNTIYF. The CDR3 DNA sequence: TGTGCCAGCAGTGAGGGGACAGGGGGTCGAAACACCATATATTTT.

This clone was seen only once. The J gene is TRBJ1-4, the V gene TRBV7-2; 8 bases fit TRBD1. This CDR3 comprises 15 residues. J lost 12 bases, V lost 4 bases, and 13 bases had no gene match. CDR1 is SGHTA, CDR2 FQGNSA, per germline. The CDR3 loop is CASSSSGQAHGELFF. CDR3 nucleotide sequence: TGTGCCAGCAGCTCATCGGGACAGGCGCACGGGGAACTGTTTTTT. The full variable domain, in which reference TRBV7-2 and TRBJ1-4 provide the parts outside the CDR3, is GAGVSQSPSNKVTEKGKDVELRCDPISGHTALYWYRQSLGQGLEFLIYFQGNSAPDKSGLPSDRFSAERTGGSVSTLTIQRTQQEDSAVYLCASSSSGQAHGELFFGSGTQLSVL.

The gene calls are TRBV7-8 and TRBJ1-5; the D gene is possibly TRBD1 (5 bases). The length of the CDR3 is 18 residues. Germline V lookup: CDR1 SGHVS, CDR2 FQNEAQ. V was clipped by 5 bases and J by 6 bases, with 26 bases between them. CDR3 residues: CASSGEGAGISPSQPQHF. The CDR3 DNA reads as TGTGCCAGCAGCGGAGAAGGGGCAGGGATCTCCCCCTCTCAGCCCCAGCATTTT.

This clone was found once. CDR3 amino acids: CASSVQGAYGYTF. Here the CDR3 DNA reads TGTGCCAGCAGTGTACAGGGGGCTTATGGCTACACCTTC. This chain joins TRBV6-1 and TRBJ1-2, with 9 bases fitting TRBD1. V lost 4 bases to trimming and J lost 5 bases; unmatched junction nucleotides: 2. The length of the CDR3 is 13 residues. Germline values: CDR1 MNHNS, CDR2 SASEGT.